This T cell receptor beta chain is drawn from a study of shared clonotypes between healthy human individuals. Every immunoSEQ plate was one replicate of a subset's evenly spread DNA. Method: immunoSEQ multiplex PCR; TCRdb's copy keeps in-frame clones and lacks some. The table has roughly 2 million clones, about 95% seen once. Points from the study as a whole: About 5% of naive CD4 clonotypes were shared across several donors.

Concerning this clone: Its specificity is not known.

CD45RO-negative CD8 cells positively selected for CCR7 made up the naive population, which excluded terminally differentiated effector memory CD45RA+ cells. The V end lost 8 bases, the J end lost 6 bases, and 10 bases lay between the germline ends. Germline CDR1 is SEHNR and CDR2 is FQNEAQ (reference sequence). This CDR3 contains 11 residues. Sequencing used naive CD8+ T cells sorted from blood. The TCR sequence derives from a man aged 18 to 29 in good health. This chain uses TRBV7-9 with TRBJ1-1; perhaps TRBD1 as D (5 bases). This CDR3 reads CASGWGPEAFF. The CDR3 nucleotides are TGTGCCAGCGGTTGGGGCCCTGAAGCTTTCTTT.